This paragraph covers one T cell receptor beta chain sequence. Germline V gene sequence: CDR1 KGHSH, CDR2 LQKENI. The CDR3 sequence is 15 residues long. V lost 6 bases, J lost 1 base, and 8 bases stayed unmatched. Both 60 Vbeta primers and 13 Jbeta primers went into the PCR. Repertoires were generated with immunoSEQ multiplex PCR, while TCRdb's copy carries only in-frame clones and drops some. Here the sample spans 150,000 to 250,000 clones, 75% to 85% being singletons. The data originate from a study of cytomegalovirus exposure and HLA in healthy donors. The chain employs TRBV18 and TRBJ1-1; TRBD1 matches at 7 bases. This receptor was identified in a woman between 50 and 59 years old in good health and CMV-seronegative. The sequenced sample consisted of PBMCs. The chain's CDR3 is CASSPTGAENTEAFF. The DNA of the CDR3 is TGTGCCAGCTCCCCAACAGGGGCGGAGAACACTGAAGCTTTCTTT.